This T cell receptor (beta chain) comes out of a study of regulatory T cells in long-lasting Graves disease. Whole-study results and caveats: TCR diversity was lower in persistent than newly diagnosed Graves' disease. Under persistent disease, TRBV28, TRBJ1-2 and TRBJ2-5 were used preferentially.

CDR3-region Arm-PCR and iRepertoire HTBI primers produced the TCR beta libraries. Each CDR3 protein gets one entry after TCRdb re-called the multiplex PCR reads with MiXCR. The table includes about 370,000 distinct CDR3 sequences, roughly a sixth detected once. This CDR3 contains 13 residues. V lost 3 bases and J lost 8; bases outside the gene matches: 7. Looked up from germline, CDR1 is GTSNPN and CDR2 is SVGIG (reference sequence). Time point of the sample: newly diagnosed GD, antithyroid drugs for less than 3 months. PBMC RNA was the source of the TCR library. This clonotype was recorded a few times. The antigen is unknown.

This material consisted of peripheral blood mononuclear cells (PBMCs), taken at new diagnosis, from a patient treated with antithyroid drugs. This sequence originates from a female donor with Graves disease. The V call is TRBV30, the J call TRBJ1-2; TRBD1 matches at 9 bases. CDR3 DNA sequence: TGTGCCTGGAGCGGGACAGGGTTTATGGGCTACACCTTC. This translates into CAWSGTGFMGYTF.